This entry is about one T cell receptor (beta chain). Its antigen is unknown. No base quality information exists; no much larger clone differs at one position. The CDR3 runs 15 residues from the cysteine to the phenylalanine. Of all the DNA, just the CDR3 is kept, 45 bases in frame from base 1. Based on the germline V gene (reference sequence), the CDR1 and CDR2 sequences are SGHAT and FQDESV. V is clipped by 4 bases and J by 2 bases, and the sequence between their germline boundaries is 15 bases long. This sample is part of a study of CD8 T cells in ankylosing spondylitis (dated by TCRdb to 2016 to 2017). About the full investigation: The study set out to find disease-linked TCR variants by profiling T cell receptor beta repertoires in ankylosing spondylitis patients and healthy donors. Peripheral blood was sampled, and synovial fluid was additionally collected from ankylosing spondylitis patients. In total, the full study cohort was made up of about 110 healthy donors and approximately 24 ankylosing spondylitis patients. Overall results and qualifications from the work: A TCR beta motif of eight highly homologous amino acid variants appeared characteristic of blood from ankylosing spondylitis patients. The disease-linked clones had a CD8+ phenotype and were found at relatively low frequencies in peripheral blood. Some TCR beta motif variants had previously been reported in synovial fluid and blood of reactive arthritis patients, which suggested common disease-initiation mechanisms. Significant enrichment of the disease-linked clones was reported in matched synovial fluid samples from ankylosing spondylitis patients.

The sample was run on an Illumina HiSeq 2500. Quantitative 5'-RACE with molecular barcodes was the method used to prepare the TCR beta libraries. The study's processing was this. A new computational method, built on a probabilistic model of VDJ rearrangement, was used to identify disease-linked TCR variants. TCRdb handled the public reads itself, with Q25 trimming in fastp and clone calling in MiXCR, and kept productive beta chains. Each CDR3 protein appears once, grouped with its most common genes and DNA. The V and J calls here are based on TCRdb, not the publication. In this sample the table shows some 130,000 distinct CDR3 sequences, roughly 17% of which occur a single time. The top ten constitute roughly a third of the sample.

The chain is assembled from TRBV11-1 and TRBJ2-7; the D segment cannot be called with confidence. Sequenced: blood, either unsorted or a sorted T cell fraction (not recorded which). The receptor was isolated from a male donor with ankylosing spondylitis. The nucleotide sequence reads as follows: TGTGCCAGCAGCTCAAACCCGACACTTCCCTACGAGCAGTACTTC. Its amino acids are CASSSNPTLPYEQYF. With the portions outside the CDR3 filled from the reference TRBV11-1 and TRBJ2-7 genes, the complete variable region becomes EAEVAQSPRYKITEKSQAVAFWCDPISGHATLYWYRQILGQGPELLVQFQDESVVDDSQLPKDRFSAERLKGVDSTLKIQPAELGDSAMYLCASSSNPTLPYEQYFGPGTRLTVT.